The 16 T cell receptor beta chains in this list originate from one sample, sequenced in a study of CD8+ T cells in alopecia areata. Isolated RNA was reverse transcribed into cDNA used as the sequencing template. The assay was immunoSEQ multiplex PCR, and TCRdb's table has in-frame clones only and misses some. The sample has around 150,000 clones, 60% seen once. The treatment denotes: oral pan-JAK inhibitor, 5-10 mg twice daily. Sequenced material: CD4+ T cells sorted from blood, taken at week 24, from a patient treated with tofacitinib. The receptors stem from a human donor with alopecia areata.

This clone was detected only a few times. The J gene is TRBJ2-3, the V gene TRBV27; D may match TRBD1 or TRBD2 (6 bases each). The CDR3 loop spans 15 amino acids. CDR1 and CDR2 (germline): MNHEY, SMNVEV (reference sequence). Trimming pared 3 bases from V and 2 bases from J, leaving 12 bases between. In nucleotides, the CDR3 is TGTGCCAGCAGTTTTGGGGGGCCCGTCACAGATACGCAGTATTTT. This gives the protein CASSFGGPVTDTQYF.

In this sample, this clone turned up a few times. Here the CDR3 reads CASSVAGLENSPLHF. For the CDR3, the DNA is TGTGCCAGCAGTGTCGCCGGGCTCGAGAATTCACCCCTCCACTTT. The chain couples TRBV2 to TRBJ1-6; D is uncertain. Per the germline V gene, CDR1 is SNHLY and CDR2 is FYNNEI. The V gene lost 4 bases and the J gene lost 7 bases, with 14 bases spanning the gap. There are 15 residues in the CDR3.

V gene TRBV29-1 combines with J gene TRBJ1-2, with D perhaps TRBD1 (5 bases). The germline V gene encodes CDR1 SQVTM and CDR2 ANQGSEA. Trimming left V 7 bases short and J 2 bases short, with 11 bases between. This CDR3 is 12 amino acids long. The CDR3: CSAGGVNYGYTF. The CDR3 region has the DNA TGCAGCGCCGGGGGGGTAAACTATGGCTACACCTTC.

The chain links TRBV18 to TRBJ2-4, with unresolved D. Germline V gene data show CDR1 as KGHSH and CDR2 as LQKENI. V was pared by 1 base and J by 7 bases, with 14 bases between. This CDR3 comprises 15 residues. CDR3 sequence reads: CASSPRDPGKNIQYF. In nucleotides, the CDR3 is TGTGCCAGCTCACCACGAGACCCCGGCAAGAACATTCAGTACTTC.

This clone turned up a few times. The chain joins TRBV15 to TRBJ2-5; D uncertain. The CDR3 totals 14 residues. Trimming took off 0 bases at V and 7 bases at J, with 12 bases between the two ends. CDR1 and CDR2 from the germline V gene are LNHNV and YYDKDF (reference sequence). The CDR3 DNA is TGTGCCACCAGCAGAGATCTTAGCCGAGGGACCCAGTACTTC. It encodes CATSRDLSRGTQYF.

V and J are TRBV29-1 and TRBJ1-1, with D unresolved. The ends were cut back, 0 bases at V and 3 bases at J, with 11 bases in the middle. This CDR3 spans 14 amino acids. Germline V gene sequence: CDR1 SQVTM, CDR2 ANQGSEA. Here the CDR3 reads CSVEEAFGDTEAFF. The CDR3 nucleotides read TGCAGCGTTGAAGAAGCGTTCGGGGACACTGAAGCTTTCTTT. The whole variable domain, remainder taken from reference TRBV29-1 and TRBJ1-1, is SAVISQKPSRDICQRGTSLTIQCQVDSQVTMMFWYRQQPGQSLTLIATANQGSEATYESGFVIDKFPISRPNLTFSTLTVSNMSPEDSSIYLCSVEEAFGDTEAFFGQGTRLTVV.

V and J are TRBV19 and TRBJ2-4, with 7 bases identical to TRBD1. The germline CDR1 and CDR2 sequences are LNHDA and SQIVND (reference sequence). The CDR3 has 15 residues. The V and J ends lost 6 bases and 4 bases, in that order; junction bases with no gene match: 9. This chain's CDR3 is CASRRTGTEKNIQYF. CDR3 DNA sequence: TGTGCCAGTAGGAGAACCGGGACAGAGAAAAACATTCAGTACTTC.

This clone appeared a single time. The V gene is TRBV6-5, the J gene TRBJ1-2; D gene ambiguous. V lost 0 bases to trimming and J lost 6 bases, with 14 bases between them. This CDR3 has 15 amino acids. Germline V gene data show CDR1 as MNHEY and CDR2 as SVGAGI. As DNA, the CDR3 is TGTGCCAGCAGTTACTCTATATGGGGTCTTCATGGCTACACCTTC. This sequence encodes CASSYSIWGLHGYTF.

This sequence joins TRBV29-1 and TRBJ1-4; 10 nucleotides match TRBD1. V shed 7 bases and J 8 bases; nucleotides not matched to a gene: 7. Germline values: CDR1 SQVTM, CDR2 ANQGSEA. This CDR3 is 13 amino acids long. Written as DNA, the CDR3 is TGCAGCGCACGGACAGGGGGGGGAGAAAAACTGTTTTTT. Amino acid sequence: CSARTGGGEKLFF.

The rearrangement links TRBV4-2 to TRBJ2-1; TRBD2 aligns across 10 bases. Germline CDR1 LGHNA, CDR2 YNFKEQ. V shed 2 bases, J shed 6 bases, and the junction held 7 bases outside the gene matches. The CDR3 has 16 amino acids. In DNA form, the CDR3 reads TGTGCCAGCAGCCAACTAAGCGGGGGGGCGGGCAATGAGCAGTTCTTC. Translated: CASSQLSGGAGNEQFF.

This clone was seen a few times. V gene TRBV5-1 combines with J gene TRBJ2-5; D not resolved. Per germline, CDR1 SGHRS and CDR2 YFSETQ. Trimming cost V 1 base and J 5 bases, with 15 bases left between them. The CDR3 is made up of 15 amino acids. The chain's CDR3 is CASSLTSARSETQYF. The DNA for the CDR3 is TGCGCCAGCAGCTTGACCAGCGCCAGGTCGGAGACCCAGTACTTC.

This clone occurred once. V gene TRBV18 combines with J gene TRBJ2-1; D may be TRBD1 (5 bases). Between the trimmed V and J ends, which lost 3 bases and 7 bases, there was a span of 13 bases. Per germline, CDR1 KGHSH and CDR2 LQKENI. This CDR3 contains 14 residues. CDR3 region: CASSPQAGLNEQFF. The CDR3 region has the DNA TGTGCCAGCTCACCCCAGGCAGGGTTGAATGAGCAGTTCTTC.

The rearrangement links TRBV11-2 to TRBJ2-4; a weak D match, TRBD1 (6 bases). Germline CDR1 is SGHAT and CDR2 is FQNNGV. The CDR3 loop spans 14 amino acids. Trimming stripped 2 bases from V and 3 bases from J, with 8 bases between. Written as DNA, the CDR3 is TGTGCCAGCAGCTTACGGACAGTCAAAAACATTCAGTACTTC. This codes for CASSLRTVKNIQYF.

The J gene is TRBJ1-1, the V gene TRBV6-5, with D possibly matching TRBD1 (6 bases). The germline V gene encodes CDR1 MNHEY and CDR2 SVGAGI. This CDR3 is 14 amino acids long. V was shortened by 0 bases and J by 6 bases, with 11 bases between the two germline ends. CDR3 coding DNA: TGTGCCAGCAGTTACTCGATGGCAGGGGCTGAAGCTTTCTTT. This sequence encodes CASSYSMAGAEAFF.

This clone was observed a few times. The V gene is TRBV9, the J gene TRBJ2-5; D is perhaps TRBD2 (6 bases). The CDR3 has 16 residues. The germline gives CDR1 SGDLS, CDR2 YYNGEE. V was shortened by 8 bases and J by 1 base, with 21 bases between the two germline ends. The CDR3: CASSGLPGGGQETQYF. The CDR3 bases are TGTGCCAGTTCGGGACTGCCAGGTGGCGGCCAAGAGACCCAGTACTTC.

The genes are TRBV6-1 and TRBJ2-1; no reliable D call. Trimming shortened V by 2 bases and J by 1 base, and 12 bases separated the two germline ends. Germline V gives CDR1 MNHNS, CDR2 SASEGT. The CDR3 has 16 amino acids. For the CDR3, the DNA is TGTGCCAGCAGTGAAATAGGAGCGAGATCCTACAATGAGCAGTTCTTC. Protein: CASSEIGARSYNEQFF.